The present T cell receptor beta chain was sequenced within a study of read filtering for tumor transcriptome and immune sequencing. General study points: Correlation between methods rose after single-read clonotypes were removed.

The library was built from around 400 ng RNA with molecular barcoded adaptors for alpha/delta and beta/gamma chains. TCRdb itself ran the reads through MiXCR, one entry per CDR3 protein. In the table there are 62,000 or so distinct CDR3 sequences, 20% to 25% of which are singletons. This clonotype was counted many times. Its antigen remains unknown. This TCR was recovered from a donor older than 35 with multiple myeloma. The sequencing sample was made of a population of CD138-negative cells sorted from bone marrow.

Here the CDR3 reads CSAPDPSGGSYEQYF. The CDR3, as DNA: TGCAGTGCCCCGGACCCTAGCGGGGGCTCCTACGAGCAGTACTTC. This rearrangement joins TRBV20-1 to TRBJ2-7; 10 nucleotides match TRBD2. The CDR3 extends over 15 amino acids. CDR1 and CDR2 (germline): DFQATT, SNEGSKA (reference sequence). V was pared by 6 bases and J by 0 bases, with 8 bases of the junction left unmatched.